These 32 T cell receptor beta chains came from one sample sequenced in a study of B cell selection in AIRE deficiency (dated by TCRdb to about 2019). Libraries were prepared through the immunoSEQ multiplex PCR assay. TCRdb holds this immuneACCESS table with in-frame rearrangements only. Some clones are missing; in checked studies, unresolved V genes explain under half, and the rest has no known cause. The sample yields 20,000 to 30,000 clones; approximately 92% were counted once. The top ten hold 0.95% to 1.3% of the sample. For sorting, regulatory T cells were defined as CD4+CD25hiCD127low/negative cells. Sequenced: CD4+CD25+ Tregs sorted from PBMCs. These receptors originate from a human donor in good health.

The rearrangement joins TRBV2 to TRBJ1-2; tentatively, D is TRBD1 (5 bases). Germline CDR1 reads SNHLY; CDR2 reads FYNNEI. The CDR3 consists of 12 residues. V lost 6 bases to trimming and J lost 7 bases, with 12 bases between them. CDR3: CASRDTFGGYTF. For the CDR3, the DNA is TGTGCCAGCAGGGACACCTTTGGTGGCTACACCTTC.

The J gene is TRBJ1-3, the V gene TRBV6-5, with D possibly matching TRBD1 (5 bases). This CDR3 contains 13 residues. The V and J ends lost 0 bases and 16 bases respectively, with 16 bases between them. The germline V gene encodes CDR1 MNHEY and CDR2 SVGAGI. The CDR3 protein is CASSYSLGRAHYF. CDR3 coding DNA: TGTGCCAGCAGTTACTCTCTGGGCAGGGCGCATTATTTT.

V and J are TRBV19 and TRBJ2-2, with 15 nucleotides matching TRBD2. CDR1 and CDR2 from the germline V gene are LNHDA and SQIVND (reference sequence). The ends lost 7 bases at V and 0 bases at J; junction bases unmatched: 6. The CDR3 sequence is 18 residues long. The CDR3 region has the DNA TGTGCCAGTACCTGGACTAGCGGGGGGGTCACGAACACCGGGGAGCTGTTTTTT. Translation gives CASTWTSGGVTNTGELFF.

V usage is TRBV9 and J usage is TRBJ2-7; 9 nucleotides agree with TRBD1. Germline CDR1 SGDLS, CDR2 YYNGEE. Trimming took 4 bases from V and 4 from J; bases not matched to a gene: 12. CDR3 size: 16 residues. CDR3 amino acids: CASSQSYGDRVYEQYF. CDR3 in DNA: TGTGCCAGCAGCCAATCTTACGGGGACAGGGTTTACGAGCAGTACTTC.

In its sample, this clone was seen once. CDR3 nucleotides: TGTGCCAGCTCAGTAGCGGGGGGAAGCTCTGAGCAGTTCTTC. Protein sequence: CASSVAGGSSEQFF. The J gene is TRBJ2-1, the V gene TRBV6-6, with 10 bases aligning to TRBD2. CDR1 and CDR2 from the germline V gene are MNHNY and SVGAGI (reference sequence). V shed 8 bases and J 9 bases; nucleotides not matched to a gene: 10. This CDR3 has 14 amino acids.

The chain employs TRBV5-1 and TRBJ2-6; 10 nucleotides align to TRBD1. The CDR3 consists of 17 residues. Germline V gives CDR1 SGHRS, CDR2 YFSETQ. V was clipped by 7 bases and J by 2 bases; unmatched bases: 9. CDR3 DNA: TGCGCCAGCGGTCCTATGACAGGGGGCGCTGGGGCCAACGTCCTGACTTTC. Translating it yields CASGPMTGGAGANVLTF.

V gene TRBV9 combines with J gene TRBJ2-1; TRBD2 matches 11 bases. The germline CDR1 and CDR2 sequences are SGDLS and YYNGEE. The V gene end was trimmed by 0 bases and the J gene end by 4 bases; junction bases not matched to a gene: 12. This CDR3 region has 19 residues. CDR3 sequence (DNA): TGTGCCAGCAGCGTAGCGGGCGTAGCGGGGGGGCTCAGGTACAATGAGCAGTTCTTC. Translation: CASSVAGVAGGLRYNEQFF.

The chain is built from TRBV5-1 and TRBJ1-6, with 8 bases that match TRBD1. Germline V gene sequence: CDR1 SGHRS, CDR2 YFSETQ. The V and J ends lost 2 bases and 7 bases, in that order; junction bases with no gene match: 5. The CDR3 loop spans 15 amino acids. CDR3 coding DNA: TGCGCCAGCAGCTTAGAACACAGGGGGAATTCACCCCTCCACTTT. This codes for CASSLEHRGNSPLHF. The whole variable domain, remainder taken from reference TRBV5-1 and TRBJ1-6, is KAGVTQTPRYLIKTRGQQVTLSCSPISGHRSVSWYQQTPGQGLQFLFEYFSETQRNKGNFPGRFSGRQFSNSRSEMNVSTLELGDSALYLCASSLEHRGNSPLHFGNGTRLTVT.

The CDR3 loop reads CASSQDGWTFWGSGANVLTF. In DNA, the CDR3 is TGTGCCAGCAGCCAAGATGGGTGGACTTTCTGGGGCTCTGGGGCCAACGTCCTGACTTTC. The rearrangement links TRBV4-2 to TRBJ2-6; TRBD2 is a possible D gene (5 bases). The CDR3 runs to 20 residues. Deletions cut 0 bases from V and 0 bases from J, with 18 bases between. CDR1 LGHNA and CDR2 YNFKEQ come from the germline V gene.

The chain has TRBV7-2 and TRBJ1-1; no clear D. V shed 1 base and J shed 2 bases, with 11 bases lying between them. Per the germline V gene, CDR1 is SGHTA and CDR2 is FQGNSA. The CDR3 length is 15 residues. The chain's CDR3 is CASSLVIGLNTEAFF. CDR3 nucleotide sequence: TGTGCCAGCAGCTTAGTAATAGGACTAAACACTGAAGCTTTCTTT.

This rearrangement joins TRBV5-1 to TRBJ2-3; D not resolved. Germline assignment: CDR1 SGHRS and CDR2 YFSETQ. The CDR3 is 13 amino acids. V lost 4 bases and J lost 1, with 7 bases in between. CDR3 loop: CASSGPGTDTQYF. The CDR3 nucleotides read TGCGCCAGCAGCGGGCCCGGCACAGATACGCAGTATTTT. Based on the CDR3 plus reference TRBV5-1 and TRBJ2-3, the full variable domain is KAGVTQTPRYLIKTRGQQVTLSCSPISGHRSVSWYQQTPGQGLQFLFEYFSETQRNKGNFPGRFSGRQFSNSRSEMNVSTLELGDSALYLCASSGPGTDTQYFGPGTRLTVL.

The rearrangement uses TRBV25-1 and TRBJ1-2, with D unresolved. V was clipped by 6 bases and J by 3 bases, with 8 bases between them. CDR1 is MGHDK and CDR2 is SYGVNS in the germline V gene. This CDR3 has 12 amino acids. The CDR3 here is CASRLGDYGYTF. CDR3 sequence (DNA): TGTGCCAGCAGGCTTGGGGACTATGGCTACACCTTC.

V usage is TRBV6-5 and J usage is TRBJ1-2, with 7 positions matching TRBD1. The CDR3 consists of 14 residues. With 5 bases clipped from V and 3 bases from J, the junction kept 6 bases outside the gene matches. CDR1 and CDR2 from the germline V gene are MNHEY and SVGAGI. The CDR3 DNA sequence: TGTGCCAGCAGTCTTAGGGGACAGTACTATGGCTACACCTTC. As protein: CASSLRGQYYGYTF.

CDR3 sequence reads: CASSEGASNQPQHF. CDR3 DNA sequence: TGCGCCAGCAGTGAGGGGGCCAGCAATCAGCCCCAGCATTTT. This chain links TRBV10-1 with TRBJ1-5, with D possibly matching TRBD1 (5 bases). The CDR3 runs to 14 residues. Germline loops: CDR1 WNHNN, CDR2 SYGVQD (reference sequence). The V end lost 2 bases, the J end lost 1 base, and 6 bases lay between the germline ends.

This clone appeared a single time. The chain carries TRBV19 and TRBJ2-4, with D uncertain. The CDR3 spans 13 residues. The germline V gene encodes CDR1 LNHDA and CDR2 SQIVND (reference sequence). Trimming left V 9 bases short and J 0 bases short, with 9 bases between. The CDR3 reads CASATVAKNIQYF. CDR3 nucleotide sequence: TGTGCCAGCGCCACAGTAGCCAAAAACATTCAGTACTTC.

The chain couples TRBV15 to TRBJ2-1; D remains unclear. This CDR3 region has 18 residues. Looked up from germline, CDR1 is LNHNV and CDR2 is YYDKDF (reference sequence). Trimming took off 0 bases at V and 0 bases at J, with 15 bases between the two ends. The CDR3: CATSRDYDLQSSYNEQFF. As DNA, the CDR3 is TGTGCCACCAGCAGAGATTATGACCTCCAGAGCTCCTACAATGAGCAGTTCTTC. Filled out from reference TRBV15 and TRBJ2-1, the complete variable domain reads DAMVIQNPRYQVTQFGKPVTLSCSQTLNHNVMYWYQQKSSQAPKLLFHYYDKDFNNEADTPDNFQSRRPNTSFCFLDIRSPGLGDTAMYLCATSRDYDLQSSYNEQFFGPGTRLTVL.

The chain employs TRBV2 and TRBJ2-7; TRBD1 matches at 10 bases. Losses at the gene ends were 3 bases for V and 1 base for J; bases not matched to a gene: 3. The germline V gene has CDR1 SNHLY and CDR2 FYNNEI. The CDR3 consists of 15 residues. CDR3 sequence reads: CASSDGTGASYEQYF. The CDR3 nucleotides read TGTGCCAGCAGTGACGGGACAGGGGCATCCTACGAGCAGTACTTC.

The chain uses TRBV7-9 and TRBJ2-7, with D possibly matching TRBD2 (6 bases). This CDR3 is built from 14 residues. The V and J ends lost 2 bases and 5 bases respectively, with 13 bases between them. The germline V gene encodes CDR1 SEHNR and CDR2 FQNEAQ (reference sequence). The CDR3, as DNA: TGTGCCAGCAGCTTAATGAGGAGGGACGACGAGCAGTACTTC. This codes for CASSLMRRDDEQYF.

This sequence joins TRBV6-5 and TRBJ1-2; TRBD1 agrees at 10 bases. This CDR3 contains 13 residues. With V trimmed by 2 bases and J by 11 bases, 5 bases remained unmatched. Germline lookup yields CDR1 MNHEY and CDR2 SVGAGI. The CDR3 nucleotides are TGTGCCAGCAGTTACCTGACAGGGGGCCTGTACACCTTC. Its protein is CASSYLTGGLYTF.

This chain links TRBV18 with TRBJ2-7; D is ambiguous. This CDR3 spans 11 amino acids. The germline V gene encodes CDR1 KGHSH and CDR2 LQKENI. V lost 4 bases, J lost 3 bases, and 4 bases lay in between. CDR3 in DNA: TGTGCCAGCTCACGCGACTACGAGCAGTACTTC. This encodes CASSRDYEQYF. The variable domain in full, completed from reference TRBV18 and TRBJ2-7, reads NAGVMQNPRHLVRRRGQEARLRCSPMKGHSHVYWYRQLPEEGLKFMVYLQKENIIDESGMPKERFSAEFPKEGPSILRIQQVVRGDSAAYFCASSRDYEQYFGPGTRLTVT.

The genes are TRBV10-3 and TRBJ2-3, with 8 bases identical to TRBD1. The CDR3 totals 15 residues. The J segment lost 4 bases and the V segment lost 8 bases, leaving 11 bases of the junction unmatched. CDR1 is ENHRY and CDR2 is SYGVKD in the germline V gene. The CDR3 reads CAIRGGQGSADTQYF. The DNA for the CDR3 is TGTGCCATCCGAGGCGGACAGGGTAGCGCAGATACGCAGTATTTT.

The chain links TRBV10-1 to TRBJ2-1, with a possible D match to TRBD1 (6 bases). Trimming cost V 0 bases and J 3 bases, with 9 bases left between them. From germline, CDR1 is WNHNN and CDR2 SYGVQD (reference sequence). The length of the CDR3 is 15 residues. The CDR3, as DNA: TGCGCCAGCAGTGAGTCAACAGGGAGCTACAATGAGCAGTTCTTC. As protein: CASSESTGSYNEQFF.

The chain employs TRBV6-6 and TRBJ1-2; no clear D gene. V was clipped by 6 bases and J by 8 bases, with 13 bases between them. Per the germline V gene, CDR1 is MNHNY and CDR2 is SVGAGI (reference sequence). The CDR3 extends over 12 amino acids. In nucleotides, the CDR3 is TGTGCCAGCAGCCACGTGTTGGGGGGCTACACCTTC. Amino acid sequence: CASSHVLGGYTF.

This sequence joins TRBV7-9 and TRBJ1-2, with no clear D. CDR3 size: 13 residues. The V gene lost 5 bases and the J gene lost 5 bases, with 12 bases spanning the gap. From germline, CDR1 is SEHNR and CDR2 FQNEAQ (reference sequence). CDR3 coding DNA: TGTGCCAGCAGCCCTTTTCAGGATTATGGCTACACCTTC. Protein: CASSPFQDYGYTF. The full variable domain, its missing parts supplied by reference TRBV7-9 and TRBJ1-2, is DTGVSQNPRHKITKRGQNVTFRCDPISEHNRLYWYRQTLGQGPEFLTYFQNEAQLEKSRLLSDRFSAERPKGSFSTLEIQRTEQGDSAMYLCASSPFQDYGYTFGSGTRLTVV.

This chain connects TRBV9 to TRBJ1-4; the match to TRBD1 covers 7 bases. Per germline, CDR1 SGDLS and CDR2 YYNGEE. V lost 5 bases, J lost 5 bases, and 9 bases stayed unmatched. The CDR3 extends over 15 amino acids. This CDR3 is CASSTSPGQNEKLFF. The CDR3 coding sequence is TGTGCCAGCAGTACTTCCCCGGGACAGAATGAAAAACTGTTTTTT.

This rearrangement joins TRBV10-2 to TRBJ1-5, with 8 bases aligning to TRBD1. V was clipped by 3 bases and J by 6 bases; unmatched bases: 1. The CDR3 runs to 13 residues. Per the germline V gene, CDR1 is WSHSY and CDR2 is SAAADI. CDR3 sequence: CASSDRGLQPQHF. CDR3 nucleotides: TGCGCCAGCAGTGACAGGGGGCTTCAGCCCCAGCATTTT.

The chain is built from TRBV7-9 and TRBJ1-1; weak D call: TRBD1 (6 bases). Trimming pared 5 bases from V and 1 base from J, leaving 8 bases between. The germline V gene encodes CDR1 SEHNR and CDR2 FQNEAQ (reference sequence). The CDR3 is made up of 13 amino acids. This CDR3 reads CASSLTGNTEAFF. The CDR3 DNA sequence: TGTGCCAGCAGCCTGACAGGGAACACTGAAGCTTTCTTT.

This sequence joins TRBV15 and TRBJ2-1; D might be TRBD2 (6 bases). The V end lost 0 bases, the J end lost 8 bases, and 17 bases lay between the germline ends. The V gene's germline CDR1 is LNHNV and CDR2 YYDKDF (reference sequence). This CDR3 has 16 amino acids. DNA for the CDR3: TGTGCCACCAGCAGAGATATTCGGGGGTCAACAGATGAGCAGTTCTTC. Protein sequence: CATSRDIRGSTDEQFF.

The chain recombines TRBV6-1 with TRBJ2-3; D is tentatively TRBD1 or TRBD2 (5 bases each). Germline lookup yields CDR1 MNHNS and CDR2 SASEGT. Trimming took off 6 bases at V and 8 bases at J, with 18 bases between the two ends. This CDR3 is 14 amino acids long. CDR3 in amino acids: CASSPDPGTGTQYF. The CDR3 DNA follows: TGTGCCAGCAGCCCCGATCCGGGGACGGGTACGCAGTATTTT.

V is TRBV13 and J is TRBJ1-2; TRBD1 matches 9 bases. Germline assignment: CDR1 PRHDT and CDR2 FYEKMQ (reference sequence). The V gene end was trimmed by 1 base and the J gene end by 7 bases; junction bases not matched to a gene: 7. The CDR3 runs 15 residues. In DNA form, the CDR3 reads TGTGCCAGCAGCTTAGTGGGGACAGGGTTCCGTGGCTACACCTTC. Protein product: CASSLVGTGFRGYTF.

This rearrangement joins TRBV10-1 to TRBJ2-5, with 11 nucleotides matching TRBD2. With 2 bases clipped from V and 2 bases from J, the junction kept 1 base outside the gene matches. Germline assignment: CDR1 WNHNN and CDR2 SYGVQD (reference sequence). The CDR3 is 15 residues long. DNA of the CDR3: TGCGCCAGCAGTGAGGCTAGCGGGGGGCAAGAGACCCAGTACTTC. Protein product: CASSEASGGQETQYF.

The chain couples TRBV9 to TRBJ2-7; 9 nucleotides agree with TRBD1. Germline values: CDR1 SGDLS, CDR2 YYNGEE. The CDR3 consists of 14 residues. V lost 0 bases and J lost 5; bases outside the gene matches: 3. For the CDR3, the DNA is TGTGCCAGCAGCGTAGAGGACAGGGGCCACGAGCAGTACTTC. Encoded protein: CASSVEDRGHEQYF. The full variable domain, rest sourced from reference TRBV9 and TRBJ2-7, is DSGVTQTPKHLITATGQRVTLRCSPRSGDLSVYWYQQSLDQGLQFLIQYYNGEERAKGNILERFSAQQFPDLHSELNLSSLELGDSALYFCASSVEDRGHEQYFGPGTRLTVT.